These 9 T cell receptor beta chains were sequenced from one sample in a study of cytomegalovirus exposure and HLA in healthy donors. PCR primers comprised 60 Vbeta and 13 Jbeta primers. TCRdb keeps only in-frame clones here, not all; method: immunoSEQ multiplex PCR. Counted here are about 160,000 clones, around 80% occurring once; the ten biggest clones make up around 6%. Sequencing input: PBMCs. The receptors shown here come from a man aged 45 to 65 in good health and CMV-seropositive.

A word on this clone: Other DNA sequences in this sample translate to the same CDR3. The chain has TRBV7-2 and TRBJ2-5; D perhaps matches TRBD2 (6 bases). CDR1 SGHTA and CDR2 FQGNSA come from the germline V gene. CDR3 length: 14 residues. Trimming took 0 bases from V and 5 from J, leaving 10 bases between them. The CDR3: CASSLAGAGETQYF. CDR3 DNA sequence: TGTGCCAGCAGCTTAGCAGGGGCGGGGGAGACCCAGTACTTC. Filled out from reference TRBV7-2 and TRBJ2-5, the complete variable domain reads GAGVSQSPSNKVTEKGKDVELRCDPISGHTALYWYRQSLGQGLEFLIYFQGNSAPDKSGLPSDRFSAERTGGSVSTLTIQRTQQEDSAVYLCASSLAGAGETQYFGPGTRLLVL.

This sequence joins TRBV7-9 and TRBJ2-2; a possible D gene is TRBD1 (5 bases). Germline CDR1 is SEHNR and CDR2 is FQNEAQ (reference sequence). This CDR3 is built from 13 residues. V was pared by 5 bases and J by 5 bases, with 9 bases between. The CDR3 sequence is CASSTQGTGELFF. The CDR3 nucleotides read TGTGCCAGCAGCACCCAGGGAACCGGGGAGCTGTTTTTT.

Comment on this clone: One end of the junction varies from germline; a read error may be responsible. The chain joins TRBV7-8 to TRBJ2-3, with D perhaps matching TRBD2 (6 bases). The germline gives CDR1 SGHVS, CDR2 FQNEAQ. The CDR3 runs to 18 residues. The CDR3 protein is CAISSFKGLLNPTDTQYF. In DNA, the CDR3 is TGTGCCATCAGCAGCTTTAAGGGACTCCTAAACCCCACAGATACGCAGTATTTT.

The chain is built from TRBV2 and TRBJ2-7, with 9 bases that match TRBD1. Germline trimming cut 7 bases from V and 4 bases from J; bases unmatched to any gene: 8. There are 14 residues in the CDR3. Germline CDR1 SNHLY, CDR2 FYNNEI. As DNA, the CDR3 is TGTGCCAGCAACGTGGCGGGACAGGGTTACGAGCAGTACGTC. Protein sequence: CASNVAGQGYEQYV.

J is TRBJ1-1 and V is TRBV5-1; D may be TRBD1 (6 bases). From germline, CDR1 is SGHRS and CDR2 YFSETQ. The CDR3 loop spans 14 amino acids. The V end was cut by 4 bases, the J end by 0 bases, with 10 bases between. CDR3 in DNA: TGCGCCAGCAGCCCAGGGGTCATGAACACTGAAGCTTTCTTT. Its translation is CASSPGVMNTEAFF.

This sequence joins TRBV9 and TRBJ2-5; D remains unclear. The CDR3 sequence is 14 residues long. The germline V and J ends were trimmed by 4 bases and 4 bases, with 14 bases remaining between them. CDR1 is SGDLS, CDR2 YYNGEE, per germline. CDR3 in amino acids: CASSSRSSPETQYF. The CDR3 DNA reads as TGTGCCAGCAGCTCCAGGTCGAGTCCAGAGACCCAGTACTTC. Using reference TRBV9 and TRBJ2-5 for the parts outside the CDR3, the full variable domain is DSGVTQTPKHLITATGQRVTLRCSPRSGDLSVYWYQQSLDQGLQFLIQYYNGEERAKGNILERFSAQQFPDLHSELNLSSLELGDSALYFCASSSRSSPETQYFGPGTRLLVL.

This clone showed up just once. V is TRBV27 and J is TRBJ2-7; the D is unclear. This CDR3 is 15 amino acids long. Trimming left V 0 bases short and J 4 bases short, with 13 bases between. Germline lookup yields CDR1 MNHEY and CDR2 SMNVEV (reference sequence). The CDR3 nucleotides are TGTGCCAGCAGTTTATCGACGAACAGTCGGTACGAGCAGTACTTC. It encodes CASSLSTNSRYEQYF.

The rearrangement uses TRBV5-4 and TRBJ2-1; 9 bases are shared with TRBD2. Germline V gene lookup returns CDR1 SGHNT and CDR2 YYREEE (reference sequence). The CDR3 covers 15 residues. The ends lost 2 bases at V and 5 bases at J; junction bases unmatched: 5. Written as DNA, the CDR3 is TGTGCCAGCAGCTTAAAGTCTAGCGGGAACAATGAGCAGTTCTTC. It is translated as CASSLKSSGNNEQFF.

This chain uses TRBV6-5 with TRBJ1-2; no definite D call. The ends were cut back, 1 base at V and 2 bases at J, with 14 bases in the middle. The germline CDR1 and CDR2 sequences are MNHEY and SVGAGI. The CDR3 consists of 16 residues. The CDR3 nucleotides read TGTGCCAGCAGTTACTTAACAGCTACCCAGAACTATGGCTACACCTTC. Its translation: CASSYLTATQNYGYTF.